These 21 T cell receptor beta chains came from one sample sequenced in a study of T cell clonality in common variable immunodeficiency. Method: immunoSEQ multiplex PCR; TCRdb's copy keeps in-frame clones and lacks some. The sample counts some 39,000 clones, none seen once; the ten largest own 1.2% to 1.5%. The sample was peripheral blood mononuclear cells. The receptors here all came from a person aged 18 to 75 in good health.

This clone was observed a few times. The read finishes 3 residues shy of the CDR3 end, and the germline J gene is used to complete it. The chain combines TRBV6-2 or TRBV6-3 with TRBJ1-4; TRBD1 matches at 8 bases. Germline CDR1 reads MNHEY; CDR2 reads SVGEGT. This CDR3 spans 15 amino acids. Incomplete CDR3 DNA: TGTGCCAGCAGTTTCGGGACAGGCGGAAATTCACCA. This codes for CASSFGTGGNSP. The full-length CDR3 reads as CASSFGTGGNSPLFF.

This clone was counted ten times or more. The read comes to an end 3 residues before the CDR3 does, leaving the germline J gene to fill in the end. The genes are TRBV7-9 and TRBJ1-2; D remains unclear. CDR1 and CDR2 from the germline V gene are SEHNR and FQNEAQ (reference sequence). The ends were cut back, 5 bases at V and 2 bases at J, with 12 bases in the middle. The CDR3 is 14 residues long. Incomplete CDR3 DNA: TGTGCCAGCAGCCGAGGGCCACAAAACTATGGC. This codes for CASSRGPQNYG. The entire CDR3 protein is CASSRGPQNYGYTF.

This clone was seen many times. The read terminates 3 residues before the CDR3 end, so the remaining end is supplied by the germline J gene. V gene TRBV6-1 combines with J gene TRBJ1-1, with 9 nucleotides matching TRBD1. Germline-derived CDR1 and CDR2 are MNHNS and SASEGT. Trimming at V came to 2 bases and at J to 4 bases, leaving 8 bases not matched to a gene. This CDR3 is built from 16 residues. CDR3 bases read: TGTGCCAGCAGTGAAAACCCATGGGACAGGGTCACTGAA. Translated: CASSENPWDRVTE. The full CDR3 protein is CASSENPWDRVTEAFF.

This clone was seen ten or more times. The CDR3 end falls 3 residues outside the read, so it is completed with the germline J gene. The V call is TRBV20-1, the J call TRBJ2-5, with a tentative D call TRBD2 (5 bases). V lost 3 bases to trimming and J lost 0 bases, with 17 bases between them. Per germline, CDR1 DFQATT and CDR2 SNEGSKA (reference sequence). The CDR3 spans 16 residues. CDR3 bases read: TGCAGTGCTAGCGGATTAGGAAGCGGTAACCAAGAGACC. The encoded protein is CSASGLGSGNQET. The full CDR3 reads CSASGLGSGNQETQYF.

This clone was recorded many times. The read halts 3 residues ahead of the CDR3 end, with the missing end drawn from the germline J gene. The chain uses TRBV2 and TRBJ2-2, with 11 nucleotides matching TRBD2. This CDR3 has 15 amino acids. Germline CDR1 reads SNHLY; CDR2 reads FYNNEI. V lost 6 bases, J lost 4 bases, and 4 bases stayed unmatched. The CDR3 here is CASSDGLAGTGELFF. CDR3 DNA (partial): TGTGCCAGCAGCGACGGACTAGCGGGCACCGGGGAG.

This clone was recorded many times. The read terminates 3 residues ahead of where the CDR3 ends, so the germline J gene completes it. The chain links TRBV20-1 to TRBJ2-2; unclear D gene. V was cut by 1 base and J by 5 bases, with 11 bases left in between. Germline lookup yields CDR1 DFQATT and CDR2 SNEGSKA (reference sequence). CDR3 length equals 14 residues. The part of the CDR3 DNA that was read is TGCAGTGCTAGAGCTTCTAGTGTGACCGGGGAG. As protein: CSARASSVTGE. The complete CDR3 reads CSARASSVTGELFF.

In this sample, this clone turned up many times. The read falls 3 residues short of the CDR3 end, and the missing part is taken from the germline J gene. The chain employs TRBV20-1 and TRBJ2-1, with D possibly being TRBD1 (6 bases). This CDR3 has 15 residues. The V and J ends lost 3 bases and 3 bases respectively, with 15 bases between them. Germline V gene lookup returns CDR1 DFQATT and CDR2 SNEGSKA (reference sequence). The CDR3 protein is CSASENRDNYNEQFF. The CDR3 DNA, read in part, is TGCAGTGCTAGTGAAAACCGGGACAACTACAATGAG.

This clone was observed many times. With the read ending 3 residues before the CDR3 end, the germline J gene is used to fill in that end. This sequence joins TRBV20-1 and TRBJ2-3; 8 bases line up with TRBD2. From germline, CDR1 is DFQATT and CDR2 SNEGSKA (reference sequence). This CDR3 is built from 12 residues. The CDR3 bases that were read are TGCAGATCGAGCGGGAGAACAGATACG. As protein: CRSSGRTDT. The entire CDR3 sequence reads CRSSGRTDTQYF.

This CDR3 is CASSFAWDRGSEAFF. CDR3 bases read: TGTGCCAGTAGTTTTGCGTGGGACAGGGGTTCTGAA. This sequence joins TRBV19 and TRBJ1-1, with 10 bases identical to TRBD1. From the germline J gene comes the end of the CDR3, since the read stops 3 residues before it. V trimming: 5 bases; J trimming: 6 bases; junction bases outside the gene matches: 9. From germline, CDR1 is LNHDA and CDR2 SQIVND (reference sequence). CDR3 length equals 15 residues.

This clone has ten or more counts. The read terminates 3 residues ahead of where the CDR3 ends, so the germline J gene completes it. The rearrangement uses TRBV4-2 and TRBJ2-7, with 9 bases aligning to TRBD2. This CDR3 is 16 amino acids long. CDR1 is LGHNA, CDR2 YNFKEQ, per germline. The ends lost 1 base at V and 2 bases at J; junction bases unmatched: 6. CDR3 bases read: TGTGCCAGCAGCCAAGTCGAGCGGGAGGTTACCTACGAG. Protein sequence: CASSQVEREVTYE. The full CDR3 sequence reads CASSQVEREVTYEQYF.

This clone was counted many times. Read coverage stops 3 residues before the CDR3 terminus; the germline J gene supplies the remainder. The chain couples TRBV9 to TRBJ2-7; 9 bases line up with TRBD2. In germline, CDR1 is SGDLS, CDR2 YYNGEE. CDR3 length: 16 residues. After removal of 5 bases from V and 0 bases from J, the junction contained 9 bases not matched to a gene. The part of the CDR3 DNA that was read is TGTGCCAGCAGTCCTCCGGGACTAGCTGGCTCCTACGAG. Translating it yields CASSPPGLAGSYE. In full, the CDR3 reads CASSPPGLAGSYEQYF.

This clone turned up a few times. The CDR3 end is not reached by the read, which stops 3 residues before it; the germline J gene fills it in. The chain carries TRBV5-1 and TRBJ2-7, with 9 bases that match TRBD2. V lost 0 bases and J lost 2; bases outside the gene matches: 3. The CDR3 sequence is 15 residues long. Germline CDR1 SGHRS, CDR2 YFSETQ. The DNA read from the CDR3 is TGCGCCAGCAGCTTGGATGCTAGCGGGGCCTACGAG. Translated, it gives CASSLDASGAYE. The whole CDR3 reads CASSLDASGAYEQYF.

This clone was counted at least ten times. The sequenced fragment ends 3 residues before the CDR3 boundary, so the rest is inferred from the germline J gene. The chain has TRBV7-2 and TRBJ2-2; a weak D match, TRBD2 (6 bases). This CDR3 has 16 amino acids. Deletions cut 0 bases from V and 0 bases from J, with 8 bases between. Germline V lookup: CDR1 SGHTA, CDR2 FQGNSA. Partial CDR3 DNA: TGTGCCAGCAGCTTAGCCGCGGGATCGAACACCGGGGAG. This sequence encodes CASSLAAGSNTGE. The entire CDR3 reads CASSLAAGSNTGELFF.

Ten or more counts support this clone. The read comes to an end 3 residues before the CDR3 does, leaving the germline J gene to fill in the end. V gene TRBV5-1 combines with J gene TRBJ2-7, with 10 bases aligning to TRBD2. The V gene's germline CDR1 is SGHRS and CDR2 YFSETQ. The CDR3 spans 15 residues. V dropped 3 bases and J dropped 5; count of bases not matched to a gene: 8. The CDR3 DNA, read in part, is TGCGCCAGCAGCTCCGGACTAGCGGAGCGGGACGAG. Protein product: CASSSGLAERDE. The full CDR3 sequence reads CASSSGLAERDEQYF. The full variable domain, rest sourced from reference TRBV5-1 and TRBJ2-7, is KAGVTQTPRYLIKTRGQQVTLSCSPISGHRSVSWYQQTPGQGLQFLFEYFSETQRNKGNFPGRFSGRQFSNSRSEMNVSTLELGDSALYLCASSSGLAERDEQYFGPGTRLTVT.

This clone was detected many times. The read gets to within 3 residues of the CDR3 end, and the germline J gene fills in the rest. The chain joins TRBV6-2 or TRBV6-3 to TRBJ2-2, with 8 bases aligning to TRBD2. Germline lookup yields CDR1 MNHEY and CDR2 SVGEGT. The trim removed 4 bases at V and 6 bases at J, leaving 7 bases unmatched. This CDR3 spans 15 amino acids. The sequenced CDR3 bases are TGTGCCAGCAGTTCTCCAGCGGGAGTCGCCGGGGAG. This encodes CASSSPAGVAGE. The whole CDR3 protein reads CASSSPAGVAGELFF.

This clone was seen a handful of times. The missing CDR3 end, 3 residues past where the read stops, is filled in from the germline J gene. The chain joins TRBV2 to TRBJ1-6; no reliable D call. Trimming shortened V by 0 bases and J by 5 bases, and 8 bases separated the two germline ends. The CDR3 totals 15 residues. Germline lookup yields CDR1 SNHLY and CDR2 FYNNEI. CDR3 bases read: TGTGCCAGCAGTGAAGCGAGGCCGAATAATTCACCC. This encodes CASSEARPNNSP. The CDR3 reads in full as CASSEARPNNSPLHF.

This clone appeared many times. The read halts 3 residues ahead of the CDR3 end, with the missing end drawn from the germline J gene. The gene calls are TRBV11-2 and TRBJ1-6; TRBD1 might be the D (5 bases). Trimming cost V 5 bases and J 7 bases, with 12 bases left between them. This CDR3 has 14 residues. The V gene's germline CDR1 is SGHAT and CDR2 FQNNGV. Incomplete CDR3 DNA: TGTGCCAGCAGCCGACAGTTTTTAAATTCACCC. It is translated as CASSRQFLNSP. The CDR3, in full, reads CASSRQFLNSPLHF.

The part of the CDR3 DNA that was read is TGTGCCAGCTCACCTCTTTCAGGGACAGGCGGATCCAGCTCCTACGAG. Protein product: CASSPLSGTGGSSSYE. In full, the CDR3 is CASSPLSGTGGSSSYEQYF. V gene TRBV18 combines with J gene TRBJ2-7; TRBD1 matches 8 bases. The read ends 3 residues early relative to the CDR3; the germline J gene fills the gap. V dropped 3 bases and J dropped 0; count of bases not matched to a gene: 16. The CDR3 runs 19 residues. CDR1 and CDR2 from the germline V gene are KGHSH and LQKENI.

CDR3 DNA (partial): TGTGCCAGTAGTAACGGACAGGGGGCGAGCAATCAGCCC. This sequence encodes CASSNGQGASNQP. The full CDR3 reads CASSNGQGASNQPQHF. The V call is TRBV19, the J call TRBJ1-5, with 11 bases identical to TRBD1. The read gets to within 3 residues of the CDR3 end, and the germline J gene fills in the rest. The germline V gene encodes CDR1 LNHDA and CDR2 SQIVND (reference sequence). The CDR3 loop spans 16 amino acids. J gave up 1 base and V 4 bases, and 3 bases lay outside the gene matches. Together with reference TRBV19 and TRBJ1-5, the CDR3 gives the full variable domain: DGGITQSPKYLFRKEGQNVTLSCEQNLNHDAMYWYRQDPGQGLRLIYYSQIVNDFQKGDIAEGYSVSREKKESFPLTVTSAQKNPTAFYLCASSNGQGASNQPQHFGDGTRLSIL.

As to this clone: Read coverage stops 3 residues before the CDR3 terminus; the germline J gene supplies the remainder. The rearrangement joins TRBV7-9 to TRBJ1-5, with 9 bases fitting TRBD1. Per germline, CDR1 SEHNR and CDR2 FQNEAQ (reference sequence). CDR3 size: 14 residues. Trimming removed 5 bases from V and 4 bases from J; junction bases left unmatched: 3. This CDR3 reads CASSRDRANQPQHF. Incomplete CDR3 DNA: TGTGCCAGCAGCCGGGACAGGGCAAATCAGCCC.

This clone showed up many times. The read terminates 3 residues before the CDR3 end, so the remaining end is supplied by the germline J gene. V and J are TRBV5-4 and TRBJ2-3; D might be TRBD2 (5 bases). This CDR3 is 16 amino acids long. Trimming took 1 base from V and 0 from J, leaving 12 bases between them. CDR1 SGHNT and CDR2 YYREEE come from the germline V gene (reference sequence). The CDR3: CASSLRRVSSTDTQYF. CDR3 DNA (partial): TGTGCCAGCAGCTTGCGGCGGGTCTCTAGCACAGATACG.